These 8 T cell receptor beta chains originate from one sample sequenced in a study of spatial heterogeneity in lung cancer. TCRdb reprocessed the 5' RACE reads via MiXCR and lists one record per CDR3 protein. Altogether 2,500 to 3,500 distinct CDR3 sequences are present, 15% to 20% being singletons, with the ten largest covering 15% to 20%. Time point in this sample: sample taken at primary tumor resection. The sample was normal lung tissue next to the tumor, taken at surgery. The receptors stem from a male donor with early-stage non-small cell lung cancer.

The V and J genes are TRBV5-4 and TRBJ2-5; D is unresolved. The CDR3 length is 13 residues. V was shortened by 0 bases and J by 2 bases, with 5 bases between the two germline ends. In germline, CDR1 is SGHNT, CDR2 YYREEE (reference sequence). The CDR3 DNA follows: TGTGCCAGCAGCTTGGACATTCAAGAGACCCAGTACTTC. It is translated as CASSLDIQETQYF.

In its sample, this clonotype is medium-sized (0.01 to 0.1%). The rearrangement joins TRBV6-6 to TRBJ2-7, with a tentative D call TRBD2 (6 bases). The germline V gene has CDR1 MNHNY and CDR2 SVGAGI (reference sequence). V lost 2 bases and J 3 bases, leaving 26 bases between the germline ends. The CDR3 is made up of 19 amino acids. CDR3 DNA: TGTGCCAGCAGTTACGAGCCGTCCTCCCGGGACTCCTCCGGCTACGAGCAGTACTTC. Its protein product is CASSYEPSSRDSSGYEQYF.

CDR3 nucleotide sequence: TGTGCCAGCAGCCAGGGGACACAGGAGTATTTT. Residues: CASSQGTQEYF. This rearrangement joins TRBV3-1 to TRBJ2-3; D possibly corresponds to TRBD1 (6 bases). Germline assignment: CDR1 LGHDT and CDR2 YNNKEL (reference sequence). The CDR3 spans 11 residues. V lost 3 bases to trimming and J lost 13 bases, with 11 bases between them.

This clonotype is medium-sized. The V call is TRBV5-1, the J call TRBJ1-2, with unresolved D. The V end lost 1 base, the J end lost 2 bases, and 9 bases lay between the germline ends. The CDR3 runs to 14 residues. The germline V gene has CDR1 SGHRS and CDR2 YFSETQ. The CDR3 DNA follows: TGCGCCAGCAGCTTGTCGAGTCCCAACTATGGCTACACCTTC. Residues: CASSLSSPNYGYTF. Looking up the rest from reference TRBV5-1 and TRBJ1-2 gives the full variable domain: KAGVTQTPRYLIKTRGQQVTLSCSPISGHRSVSWYQQTPGQGLQFLFEYFSETQRNKGNFPGRFSGRQFSNSRSEMNVSTLELGDSALYLCASSLSSPNYGYTFGSGTRLTVV.

This clonotype was detected a few times. The genes are TRBV11-2 and TRBJ2-1; D is undetermined. The germline gives CDR1 SGHAT, CDR2 FQNNGV. CDR3 length equals 16 residues. V lost 8 bases and J 7 bases, leaving 24 bases between the germline ends. The CDR3 is CASFSRPTDLLNEQFF. The CDR3 DNA is TGTGCCAGCTTTTCCCGCCCCACAGATTTGTTGAATGAGCAGTTCTTC.

This clonotype rates as medium-sized. V is TRBV11-1 and J is TRBJ1-5; 7 bases align to TRBD1. CDR3 length: 13 residues. Trimming removed 4 bases from V and 7 bases from J; junction bases left unmatched: 4. The germline CDR1 and CDR2 sequences are SGHAT and FQDESV (reference sequence). The CDR3 protein is CASSSQGGQPQHF. In nucleotides, the CDR3 is TGTGCCAGCAGCTCGCAGGGGGGCCAGCCCCAGCATTTT.

Sample share makes this clonotype medium-sized. This sequence joins TRBV29-1 and TRBJ2-7, with a weak D call TRBD2 (5 bases). Trimming removed 1 base at V and 6 bases at J, with 13 bases between. CDR1 is SQVTM and CDR2 is ANQGSEA in the germline V gene. CDR3 length: 13 amino acids. In DNA form, the CDR3 reads TGCAGCGTTGAAGCTCCGGGATCGGGCGAGCAGTACTTC. Amino acids: CSVEAPGSGEQYF.

This clonotype is classed as medium-sized. J is TRBJ2-3 and V is TRBV29-1, with TRBD2 matching over 15 bases. With 6 bases clipped from V and 8 bases from J, the junction kept 12 bases outside the gene matches. CDR1 SQVTM and CDR2 ANQGSEA come from the germline V gene. This CDR3 comprises 16 residues. CDR3 protein: CSVLKGLAGGYGTQYF. CDR3 coding DNA: TGCAGCGTGTTGAAGGGACTAGCGGGAGGTTACGGTACGCAGTATTTT.